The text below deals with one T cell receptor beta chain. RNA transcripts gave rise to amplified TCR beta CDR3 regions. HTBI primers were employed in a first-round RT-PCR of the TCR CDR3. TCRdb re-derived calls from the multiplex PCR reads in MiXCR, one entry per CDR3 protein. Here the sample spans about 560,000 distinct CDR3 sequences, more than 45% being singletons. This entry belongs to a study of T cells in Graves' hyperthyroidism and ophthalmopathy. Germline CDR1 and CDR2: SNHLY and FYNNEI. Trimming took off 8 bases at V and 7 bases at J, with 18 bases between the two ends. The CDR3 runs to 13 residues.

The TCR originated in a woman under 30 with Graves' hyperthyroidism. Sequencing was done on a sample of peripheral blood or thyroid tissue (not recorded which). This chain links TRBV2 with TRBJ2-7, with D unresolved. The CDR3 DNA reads TGTGCCAGCGGTAGGGCCAAGCGCTATGAGCAGTACTTC. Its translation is CASGRAKRYEQYF.